The 9 T cell receptor beta chains presented below share a single source sample, sequenced in a study of T cells in Graves' hyperthyroidism and ophthalmopathy. There were TCR beta CDR3 regions amplified from RNA transcripts. RT-PCR in the first round (using the HTBI primer set) targeted the TCR CDR3. Each CDR3 protein is one row after TCRdb ran MiXCR on the multiplex PCR reads. Seen here are fewer than 650,000 distinct CDR3 sequences, approximately 15% observed once, and the top ten hold approximately 13%. Material for sequencing was blood. Receptors originate from a woman in her 40s with Graves' hyperthyroidism.

Ten or more counts support this clonotype. CDR3 loop: CASSLEDNTEAFF. The CDR3 DNA follows: TGTGCCAGCAGCTTGGAGGATAACACTGAAGCTTTCTTT. The rearrangement uses TRBV11-1 and TRBJ1-1, with D hard to call. Trimming took 3 bases from V and 2 from J, leaving 7 bases between them. The CDR3 has 13 residues. CDR1 and CDR2 (germline): SGHAT, FQDESV (reference sequence).

This clonotype was detected only a few times. CDR3 DNA: TGCGCCAGCAGCATGACTAGCACCCAAGAGACCCAGTACTTC. It codes for CASSMTSTQETQYF. The chain uses TRBV4-1 and TRBJ2-5, with 7 nucleotides matching TRBD2. J lost 1 base, V lost 5 bases, and 4 bases had no gene match. The CDR3 is made up of 14 amino acids. In germline, CDR1 is MGHRA, CDR2 YSYEKL.

V and J are TRBV10-1 and TRBJ1-1; possible D gene TRBD1, 6 bases. Per the germline V gene, CDR1 is WNHNN and CDR2 is SYGVQD (reference sequence). The CDR3 length is 11 residues. V shed 8 bases and J shed 10 bases, with 14 bases lying between them. Here the CDR3 DNA reads TGCGCCAGCGGGGGGACAATTGGAGCTTTCTTT. Protein product: CASGGTIGAFF.

This clonotype was seen many times. The J gene is TRBJ2-7, the V gene TRBV6-1, with a tentative D call TRBD1 (5 bases). The CDR3 is 13 residues long. V gave up 3 bases and J gave up 5 bases, with 11 bases separating them. From germline, CDR1 is MNHNS and CDR2 SASEGT. As DNA, the CDR3 is TGTGCCAGCAGTGACAGGGTGGCCCACGAGCAGTACTTC. It specifies CASSDRVAHEQYF.

V usage is TRBV15 and J usage is TRBJ2-1, with 9 bases identical to TRBD2. With V trimmed by 5 bases and J by 8 bases, 7 bases remained unmatched. Germline CDR1 is LNHNV and CDR2 is YYDKDF (reference sequence). This CDR3 is 14 amino acids long. The CDR3 loop reads CATSLASGNYEQFF. The CDR3 DNA reads as TGTGCCACCAGCCTAGCTAGCGGGAACTATGAGCAGTTCTTC.

The sample holds many counts of this clonotype. This chain links TRBV12-3 or TRBV12-4 with TRBJ2-7; possibly TRBD2 for D (6 bases). CDR3 size: 17 residues. V was shortened by 4 bases and J by 5 bases, with 24 bases between the two germline ends. CDR3 sequence (DNA): TGTGCCAGCAGTTCTCTAGCCGGGACTTTGACTTTTGACGAGCAGTACTTC. This sequence encodes CASSSLAGTLTFDEQYF.

V and J are TRBV6-1 and TRBJ2-7, with D tentatively TRBD1 (6 bases). CDR1 and CDR2 from the germline V gene are MNHNS and SASEGT. Trimming pared 0 bases from V and 6 bases from J, leaving 12 bases between. CDR3 length: 14 amino acids. In nucleotides, the CDR3 is TGTGCCAGCAGTGAAGCGCTTGTGGGGGCCGAGCAGTACTTC. Translation gives CASSEALVGAEQYF.

This clonotype was seen only a few times. CDR3 protein: CSARDLAGDGFEQYF. CDR3 nucleotides: TGCAGTGCTAGAGATCTAGCGGGAGACGGGTTCGAGCAGTACTTC. The J gene is TRBJ2-7, the V gene TRBV20-1; 10 bases agree with TRBD2. Germline loops: CDR1 DFQATT, CDR2 SNEGSKA (reference sequence). The length of the CDR3 is 15 residues. Trimming at V came to 0 bases and at J to 6 bases, leaving 8 bases not matched to a gene.

This clonotype was seen only once. The chain is built from TRBV29-1 and TRBJ1-2, with a weak D call TRBD1 (5 bases). Germline loops: CDR1 SQVTM, CDR2 ANQGSEA. The CDR3 runs to 14 residues. V was cut by 8 bases and J by 3 bases, with 19 bases left in between. The CDR3 region is CSPPGRMFDYGYTF. CDR3 bases: TGCAGCCCCCCGGGACGGATGTTTGACTATGGCTACACCTTC.